This section outlines one T cell receptor (beta chain) sequence together with its context. CDR1 is SGHTA, CDR2 FQGTGA, per germline. Losses at the gene ends were 0 bases for V and 5 bases for J; bases not matched to a gene: 6. The CDR3 spans 17 residues. TCRdb fed the PCR reads into MiXCR, producing one record per CDR3 protein. The table lists roughly 93,000 distinct CDR3 sequences, under 55% of them singletons. The source of the sample is a study of CDR3 diversity in severe acne. V gene TRBV7-3 combines with J gene TRBJ2-3; 12 bases are shared with TRBD2. This clonotype was sampled from a male donor with severe acne vulgaris. Material for sequencing was blood. The CDR3 coding sequence is TGTGCCAGCAGCTTAACCCGGACTAGCGGGACACAAGATACGCAGTATTTT. It specifies CASSLTRTSGTQDTQYF. Full variable domain (rest looked up from reference TRBV7-3 and TRBJ2-3): GAGVSQTPSNKVTEKGKYVELRCDPISGHTALYWYRQSLGQGPEFLIYFQGTGAADDSGLPNDRFFAVRPEGSVSTLKIQRTERGDSAVYLCASSLTRTSGTQDTQYFGPGTRLTVL.